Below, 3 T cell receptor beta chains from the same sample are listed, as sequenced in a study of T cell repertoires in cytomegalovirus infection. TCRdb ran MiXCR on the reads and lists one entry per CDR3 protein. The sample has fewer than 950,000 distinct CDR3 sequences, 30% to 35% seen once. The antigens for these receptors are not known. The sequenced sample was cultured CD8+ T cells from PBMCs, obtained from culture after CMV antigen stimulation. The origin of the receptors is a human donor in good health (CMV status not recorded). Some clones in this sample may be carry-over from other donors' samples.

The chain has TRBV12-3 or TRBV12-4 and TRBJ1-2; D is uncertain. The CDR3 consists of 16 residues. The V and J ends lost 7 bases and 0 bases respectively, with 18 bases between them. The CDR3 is CASTEEIRNANYGYTF. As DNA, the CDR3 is TGTGCCAGCACAGAAGAAATCCGGAACGCTAACTATGGCTACACCTTC.

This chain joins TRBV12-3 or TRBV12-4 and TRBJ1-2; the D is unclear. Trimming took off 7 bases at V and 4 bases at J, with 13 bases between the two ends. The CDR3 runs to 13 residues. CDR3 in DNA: TGTGCCAGCATGGGAGCCCGATCCTATGGCTACACCTTC. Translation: CASMGARSYGYTF.

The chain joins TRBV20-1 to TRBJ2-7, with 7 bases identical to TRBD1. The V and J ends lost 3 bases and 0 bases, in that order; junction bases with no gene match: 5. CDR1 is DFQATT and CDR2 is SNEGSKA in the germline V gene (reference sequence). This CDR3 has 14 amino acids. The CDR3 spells CSASRGTASYEQYV. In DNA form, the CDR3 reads TGCAGTGCTAGCAGGGGGACAGCCTCCTACGAGCAGTACGTC.